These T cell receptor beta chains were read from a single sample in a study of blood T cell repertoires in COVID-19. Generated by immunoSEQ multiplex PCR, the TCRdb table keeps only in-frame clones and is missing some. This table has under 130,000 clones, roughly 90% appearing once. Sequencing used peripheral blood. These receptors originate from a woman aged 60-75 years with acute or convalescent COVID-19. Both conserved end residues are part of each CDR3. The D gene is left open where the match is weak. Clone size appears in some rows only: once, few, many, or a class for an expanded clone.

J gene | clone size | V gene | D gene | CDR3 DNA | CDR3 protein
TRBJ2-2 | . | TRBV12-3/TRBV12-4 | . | TGTGCCAGCAGCCCCCGGAGGGCCGGGGAGCTGTTTTTT | CASSPRRAGELFF
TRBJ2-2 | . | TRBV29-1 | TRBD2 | TGCAGCGTTCCTAGCGGAACGAACACCGGGGAGCTGTTTTTT | CSVPSGTNTGELFF
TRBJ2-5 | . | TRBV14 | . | TGTGCCAGCAGCCCCCCTGGACTGTTTGAGACCCAGTACTTC | CASSPPGLFETQYF
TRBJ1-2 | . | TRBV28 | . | TGTGCCAGCAGTTTCGGAACAGGGCGCGGCTACACCTTC | CASSFGTGRGYTF
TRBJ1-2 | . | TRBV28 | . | TGTGCCAGCAGTCCGCGGAGGGGCTACGACTATGGCTACACCTTC | CASSPRRGYDYGYTF
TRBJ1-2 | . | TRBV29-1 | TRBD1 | TGCAGCGTCGGACAGGGGACCTCCTCTGGCTACACCTTC | CSVGQGTSSGYTF
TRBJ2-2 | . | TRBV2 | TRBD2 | TGTGCCAGCAGTGTCGGGACTAGCGGGAGCGGAGGGCTGTTTTTT | CASSVGTSGSGGLFF
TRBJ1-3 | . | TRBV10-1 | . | TGCGCCAGCAGTGGCGGGAAGTCTGGAAACACCATATATTTT | CASSGGKSGNTIYF
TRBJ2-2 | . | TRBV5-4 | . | TGTGCCAGCAGCGGGGGGACCGGGGAGCTGTTTTTT | CASSGGTGELFF
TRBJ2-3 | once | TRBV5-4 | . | TGTGCCAGCAGCTTGGACAGGGTAGGGCCAGATACGCAGTATTTT | CASSLDRVGPDTQYF
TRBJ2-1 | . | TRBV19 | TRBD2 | TGTGCCAGTAGTAGCCATCTAGCGGGAGTCTACAATGAGCAGTTCTTC | CASSSHLAGVYNEQFF
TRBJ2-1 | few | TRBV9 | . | TGTGCCAGCAGCGTAGCCTGGAAGGCGGTCAGTGAGCAGTTCTTC | CASSVAWKAVSEQFF
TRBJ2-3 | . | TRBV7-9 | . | TGTGCCAGCAGCTTAGCCGGAGGCGGAAGCACAGATACGCAGTATTTT | CASSLAGGGSTDTQYF
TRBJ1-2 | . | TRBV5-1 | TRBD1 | TGCGCCAGCAGTCCCCGACAGGGGGCCGGCTATGGCTACACCTTC | CASSPRQGAGYGYTF
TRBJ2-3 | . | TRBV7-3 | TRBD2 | TGTGCCAGCAGCTTAGTGGCTAGCGGCCGGGGGGCAGATACGCAGTATTTT | CASSLVASGRGADTQYF
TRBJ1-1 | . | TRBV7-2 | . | TGTGCCAGCAGCTTAGCTTCATCCGGGGGCACTGAAGCTTTCTTT | CASSLASSGGTEAFF
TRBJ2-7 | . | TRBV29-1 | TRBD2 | TGCAGCGTTGCCCCGGGGGGGAACGAGCAGTACTTC | CSVAPGGNEQYF
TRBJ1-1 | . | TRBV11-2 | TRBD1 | TGTGCCAGCAGAAACGTACAGGGGTTCACTGAAGCTTTCTTT | CASRNVQGFTEAFF
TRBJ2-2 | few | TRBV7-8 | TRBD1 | TGTGCCAGCAGTACAGGGGTCACCGGGGAGCTGTTTTTT | CASSTGVTGELFF
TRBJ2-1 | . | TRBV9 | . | TGTGCCAGCAGCGTCCAAGCGCGCAATGAGCAGTTCTTC | CASSVQARNEQFF
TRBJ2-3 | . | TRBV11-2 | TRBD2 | TGTGCCAGCAGCTTAGGCACGGCGGGAGCGGGCACAGATACGCAGTATTTT | CASSLGTAGAGTDTQYF
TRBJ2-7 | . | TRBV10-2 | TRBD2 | TGCGCCAGCAAGGGACTAGCGGGTTGGGGCGAGCAGTACTTC | CASKGLAGWGEQYF
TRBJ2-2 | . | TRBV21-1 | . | TGTGCCAGCAGCAAAGCCCTGACTAGCGGGAACACCGGGGAGCTGTTTTTT | CASSKALTSGNTGELFF
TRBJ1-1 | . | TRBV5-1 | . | TGCGCCAGCAGCCGGATGGGGGGTAACACTGAAGCTTTCTTT | CASSRMGGNTEAFF
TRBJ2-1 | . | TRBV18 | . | TGTGCCAGCCGGGACACCAACTACAATGAGCAGTTCTTC | CASRDTNYNEQFF
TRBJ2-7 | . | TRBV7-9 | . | TGTGCCAGCAGCCGGACTCCGGATGGCTACGAGCAGTACTTC | CASSRTPDGYEQYF
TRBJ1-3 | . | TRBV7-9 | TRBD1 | TGTGCCAGCAGTCCTCTTGACAGGGGACCCGGAAACACCATATATTTT | CASSPLDRGPGNTIYF
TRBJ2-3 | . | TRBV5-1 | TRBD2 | TGCGCCAGCAGCTCAAGGGCTAGCGGAGTCACAGATACGCAGTATTTT | CASSSRASGVTDTQYF
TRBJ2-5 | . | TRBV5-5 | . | TGTGCCAGCAGCCCCATGTCCCTGGGGAGAGAGACCCAGTACTTC | CASSPMSLGRETQYF
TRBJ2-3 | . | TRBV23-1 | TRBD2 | TGCGCCAAAAGCCGGGCTAGCGGGAGGGAGCCAGATACGCAGTATTTT | CAKSRASGREPDTQYF
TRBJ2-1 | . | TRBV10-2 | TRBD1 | TGCGCCAGCAGTGGGGGACAGGGGTCCTACAATGAGCAGTTCTTC | CASSGGQGSYNEQFF
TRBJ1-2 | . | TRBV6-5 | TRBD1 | TGTGCCAGCAGTCCAAGGACAGGAGGGGACTATGGCTACACCTTC | CASSPRTGGDYGYTF
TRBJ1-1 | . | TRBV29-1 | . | TGCAGCGTGTCAGGGATGAACACTGAAGCTTTCTTT | CSVSGMNTEAFF
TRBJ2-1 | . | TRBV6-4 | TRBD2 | TGTGCCAGCGCCCGGGAGACTAGCGGTTACAATGAGCAGTTCTTC | CASARETSGYNEQFF
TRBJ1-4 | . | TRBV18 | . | TGTGCCAGCTCACCGGGACTGGATGAAAAACTGTTTTTT | CASSPGLDEKLFF
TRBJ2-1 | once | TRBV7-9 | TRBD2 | TGTGCCAGCAGCCCATTAGCGGGAGGCCTCCTCAATGAGCAGTTCTTC | CASSPLAGGLLNEQFF
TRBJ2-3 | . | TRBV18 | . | TGTGCCAGCTCACCACCCCGAGGGGGATGGGGCACAGATACGCAGTATTTT | CASSPPRGGWGTDTQYF
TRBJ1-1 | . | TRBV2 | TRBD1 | TGTGCCAGCAGCCCGGACAGGCGTACGACTGAAGCTTTCTTT | CASSPDRRTTEAFF
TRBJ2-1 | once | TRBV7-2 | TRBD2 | TGTGCCAGCAGCCCCCCAAGCGGGGCCGTAGCCTACAATGAGCAGTTCTTC | CASSPPSGAVAYNEQFF
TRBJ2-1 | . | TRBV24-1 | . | TGTGCCACCAGCCGATCCGGGAGAAATGAGCAGTTCTTC | CATSRSGRNEQFF
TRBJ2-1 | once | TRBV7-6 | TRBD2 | TGTGCCAGCAGCTCAAGTCGCCTAGCGGGACTCTACAATGAGCAGTTCTTC | CASSSSRLAGLYNEQFF
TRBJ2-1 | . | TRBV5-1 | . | TGCGCCAGCAGCCCCGCGACTATGAGCTCCTACAATGAGCAGTTCTTC | CASSPATMSSYNEQFF
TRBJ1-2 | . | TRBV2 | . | TGTGCCAGCAGCCCTGAGGTCTATGGCTACACCTTC | CASSPEVYGYTF
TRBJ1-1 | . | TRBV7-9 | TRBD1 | TGTGCCAGCAGTTCGGGACAGGGGCTGAACACTGAAGCTTTCTTT | CASSSGQGLNTEAFF
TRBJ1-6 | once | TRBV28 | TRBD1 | TGTGCCAGCAGTTACCTCGACAGGGCTAATTCACCCCTCCACTTT | CASSYLDRANSPLHF
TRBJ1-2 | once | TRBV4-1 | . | TGCGCCAGCAGCCAAGATCGAGGGCCCAACTATGGCTACACCTTC | CASSQDRGPNYGYTF
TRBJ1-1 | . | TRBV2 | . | TGTGCCAGCAGTCAGATGGAGGTTGGTGGTTTCTTT | CASSQMEVGGFF
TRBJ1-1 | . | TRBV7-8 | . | TGTGCCAGCAGCTTATATCTGGGGGGGGACACTGAAGCTTTCTTT | CASSLYLGGDTEAFF
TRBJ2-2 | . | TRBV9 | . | TGTGCCAGCAGCGTAGCCGTAACTCCCGGGGAGCTGTTTTTT | CASSVAVTPGELFF
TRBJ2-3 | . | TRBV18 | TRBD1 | TGTGCCAGCTCGTCGGGACAGGGCACAGATACGCAGTATTTT | CASSSGQGTDTQYF